The 27 T cell receptor beta chains reported below all come from one sample, sequenced in a study of PD-L1 blockade in urothelial cancer. Data came from immunoSEQ multiplex PCR; TCRdb stores just in-frame clones and leaves some out. Of some 44,000 clones listed, 75% to 85% are singletons. Time point meaning: pretreatment peripheral blood. The sequences come from PBMCs, collected around atezolizumab (anti-PD-L1) treatment. All receptors come from a man aged 55-75 years with urothelial cancer.

The V and J genes are TRBV7-2 and TRBJ1-3; 7 bases are shared with TRBD1. The V and J ends lost 5 bases and 2 bases, in that order; junction bases with no gene match: 6. The CDR3 runs to 15 residues. The germline V gene has CDR1 SGHTA and CDR2 FQGNSA. The CDR3: CASSQLTGTGNTIYF. The CDR3 region has the DNA TGTGCCAGCAGCCAGCTGACAGGGACTGGAAACACCATATATTTT.

The rearrangement links TRBV5-6 to TRBJ2-5; the match to TRBD1 covers 11 bases. Germline V CDR1 and CDR2: SGHDT, YYEEEE. V gave up 4 bases and J gave up 4 bases; unmatched junction bases: 12. There are 17 residues in the CDR3. This CDR3 reads CASSPRLDRGRLETQYF. The CDR3 bases are TGTGCCAGCAGCCCCCGGCTGGACAGGGGGCGGTTAGAGACCCAGTACTTC. Using reference TRBV5-6 and TRBJ2-5 for the parts outside the CDR3, the full variable domain is DAGVTQSPTHLIKTRGQQVTLRCSPKSGHDTVSWYQQALGQGPQFIFQYYEEEERQRGNFPDRFSGHQFPNYSSELNVNALLLGDSALYLCASSPRLDRGRLETQYFGPGTRLLVL.

This rearrangement joins TRBV6-6 to TRBJ2-2, with D possibly TRBD2 on 6 matching bases. The CDR3 runs 14 residues. Germline CDR1 is MNHNY and CDR2 is SVGAGI (reference sequence). Trimming stripped 2 bases from V and 5 bases from J, with 9 bases between. This chain's CDR3 is CASSYRRGTGELFF. CDR3 coding DNA: TGTGCCAGCAGTTACCGGCGGGGAACCGGGGAGCTGTTTTTT.

The chain couples TRBV16 to TRBJ1-1; no definite D call. The CDR3 totals 14 residues. Germline lookup yields CDR1 KGHSY and CDR2 FQNENV. Trimming shortened V by 5 bases and J by 0 bases, and 10 bases separated the two germline ends. The CDR3 region is CASSASSLNTEAFF. In nucleotides, the CDR3 is TGTGCCAGCAGCGCTAGCAGTTTGAACACTGAAGCTTTCTTT.

The rearrangement joins TRBV28 to TRBJ1-1; D unresolved. The CDR3 length is 16 residues. Per the germline V gene, CDR1 is MDHEN and CDR2 is SYDVKM. V gave up 10 bases and J gave up 2 bases, with 23 bases separating them. The CDR3 here is CATTFLSGRTNTEAFF. The CDR3 DNA sequence: TGTGCCACCACCTTTCTGAGCGGACGGACCAACACTGAAGCTTTCTTT. Based on the CDR3 plus reference TRBV28 and TRBJ1-1, the full variable domain is DVKVTQSSRYLVKRTGEKVFLECVQDMDHENMFWYRQDPGLGLRLIYFSYDVKMKEKGDIPEGYSVSREKKERFSLILESASTNQTSMYLCATTFLSGRTNTEAFFGQGTRLTVV.

This chain uses TRBV5-1 with TRBJ2-1; TRBD2 aligns across 12 bases. With V trimmed by 0 bases and J by 7 bases, 5 bases remained unmatched. In germline, CDR1 is SGHRS, CDR2 YFSETQ. The CDR3 spans 16 residues. The CDR3 DNA is TGCGCCAGCAGCTTGGGACTAGCGGGAGTGGGAAATGAGCAGTTCTTC. Protein: CASSLGLAGVGNEQFF.

The chain couples TRBV4-1 to TRBJ1-2; 9 positions agree with TRBD1. The V gene's germline CDR1 is MGHRA and CDR2 YSYEKL. The CDR3 covers 13 residues. Trimming removed 5 bases from V and 5 bases from J; junction bases left unmatched: 3. The CDR3 reads CASSWGQGYGYTF. The CDR3 DNA sequence: TGCGCCAGCAGCTGGGGACAGGGTTATGGCTACACCTTC.

The J gene is TRBJ2-7, the V gene TRBV30; 8 bases line up with TRBD1. V trimming: 5 bases; J trimming: 7 bases; junction bases outside the gene matches: 7. CDR3 size: 12 residues. Germline V gene data show CDR1 as GTSNPN and CDR2 as SVGIG (reference sequence). CDR3 residues: CAWAGGLREQYF. Here the CDR3 DNA reads TGTGCCTGGGCAGGGGGCCTGAGAGAGCAGTACTTC.

This clone was detected a few times. The CDR3 DNA reads as TGTGCCTGGAACCGGGGCAGGGGGCGCGGGGAGCTGTTTTTT. Translating gives CAWNRGRGRGELFF. The rearrangement joins TRBV30 to TRBJ2-2; 8 bases map to TRBD1. The CDR3 runs 14 residues. J gave up 7 bases and V 4 bases, and 8 bases lay outside the gene matches. Germline lookup yields CDR1 GTSNPN and CDR2 SVGIG (reference sequence).

V usage is TRBV5-4 and J usage is TRBJ2-1; the D gene is possibly TRBD2 (5 bases). With 4 bases removed from V and 9 bases from J, the gap between germline ends came to 14 bases. Looked up from germline, CDR1 is SGHNT and CDR2 is YYREEE (reference sequence). There are 13 residues in the CDR3. The CDR3 DNA reads as TGTGCCAGCAGCCAGGACTCTACGGGTGAGCAGTTCTTC. Translated: CASSQDSTGEQFF.

The gene calls are TRBV6-5 and TRBJ1-1, with a weak D call TRBD1 (5 bases). This CDR3 is built from 12 residues. V was pared by 7 bases and J by 1 base, with 7 bases between. Per germline, CDR1 MNHEY and CDR2 SVGAGI. CDR3 sequence reads: CASNQGNTEAFF. CDR3 sequence (DNA): TGTGCCAGCAACCAGGGGAACACTGAAGCTTTCTTT.

The chain combines TRBV18 with TRBJ1-4; 9 positions agree with TRBD1. CDR3 size: 14 residues. CDR1 and CDR2 from the germline V gene are KGHSH and LQKENI. The J segment lost 8 bases and the V segment lost 8 bases, leaving 9 bases of the junction unmatched. In nucleotides, the CDR3 is TGTGCCAGCCGACCGGGACAGGGTTTAGAAAAACTGTTTTTT. This sequence encodes CASRPGQGLEKLFF.

The genes are TRBV28 and TRBJ1-1; 11 bases match TRBD1. V shed 7 bases and J 7 bases; nucleotides not matched to a gene: 8. There are 14 residues in the CDR3. Germline CDR1 MDHEN, CDR2 SYDVKM. DNA for the CDR3: TGTGCCAGCATAGGGACAGGGGGTCCCGTTGAAGCTTTCTTT. It translates to CASIGTGGPVEAFF.

The V and J genes are TRBV6-5 and TRBJ2-2, with D uncertain. CDR3 length equals 14 residues. V lost 0 bases and J lost 5, with 7 bases in between. Germline CDR1 reads MNHEY; CDR2 reads SVGAGI. CDR3 loop: CASSYSKETGELFF. For the CDR3, the DNA is TGTGCCAGCAGTTACTCGAAGGAGACCGGGGAGCTGTTTTTT.

The chain recombines TRBV2 with TRBJ2-3; 8 positions agree with TRBD1. CDR1 SNHLY and CDR2 FYNNEI come from the germline V gene. Unmatched junction bases numbered 8, after V lost 7 bases and J lost 5 bases. The CDR3 length is 14 residues. CDR3 in DNA: TGTGCCAGCACCTTACAGGGGGTTGGAGATACGCAGTATTTT. Protein product: CASTLQGVGDTQYF.

The chain employs TRBV19 and TRBJ1-2; D is possibly TRBD1 (5 bases). V shed 7 bases and J shed 4 bases, with 13 bases lying between them. Germline CDR1 and CDR2: LNHDA and SQIVND (reference sequence). The CDR3 consists of 13 residues. CDR3 loop: CASTPQGLYGYTF. CDR3 bases: TGTGCCAGTACCCCGCAGGGACTCTATGGCTACACCTTC.

The chain couples TRBV15 to TRBJ2-2; D gene ambiguous. V lost 4 bases, J lost 7 bases, and 10 bases lay in between. Germline CDR1 and CDR2: LNHNV and YYDKDF (reference sequence). The CDR3 loop spans 13 amino acids. CDR3 in amino acids: CATSTGPSGELFF. The CDR3 DNA is TGTGCCACCAGCACAGGTCCAAGCGGGGAGCTGTTTTTT.

The chain is built from TRBV5-1 and TRBJ2-6; D is uncertain. The CDR3 is made up of 14 amino acids. Trimming took 4 bases from V and 4 from J, leaving 9 bases between them. In germline, CDR1 is SGHRS, CDR2 YFSETQ. The CDR3 sequence is CASSATSGANVLTF. The CDR3 DNA reads TGCGCCAGCAGCGCCACATCCGGGGCCAACGTCCTGACTTTC.

The rearrangement joins TRBV27 to TRBJ2-7, with 9 bases fitting TRBD2. This CDR3 has 14 residues. Germline CDR1 is MNHEY and CDR2 is SMNVEV (reference sequence). Trimming at V came to 7 bases and at J to 3 bases, leaving 7 bases not matched to a gene. CDR3 sequence (DNA): TGTGCCAGCACTACGACTAGCGGCGGCTACGAGCAGTACTTC. It codes for CASTTTSGGYEQYF.

This clone appeared a few times. This chain connects TRBV7-9 to TRBJ2-1; 10 bases are shared with TRBD2. V lost 7 bases and J lost 4; bases outside the gene matches: 4. Germline V gives CDR1 SEHNR, CDR2 FQNEAQ (reference sequence). The CDR3 consists of 14 residues. This chain's CDR3 is CASTTSGEYNEQFF. The CDR3 DNA sequence: TGTGCCAGCACCACTAGCGGGGAGTACAATGAGCAGTTCTTC. Full variable domain (remainder filled in from reference TRBV7-9 and TRBJ2-1): DTGVSQNPRHKITKRGQNVTFRCDPISEHNRLYWYRQTLGQGPEFLTYFQNEAQLEKSRLLSDRFSAERPKGSFSTLEIQRTEQGDSAMYLCASTTSGEYNEQFFGPGTRLTVL.

V usage is TRBV10-3 and J usage is TRBJ2-5; 10 nucleotides agree with TRBD2. Germline-derived CDR1 and CDR2 are ENHRY and SYGVKD. Germline trimming cut 2 bases from V and 2 bases from J; bases unmatched to any gene: 5. The CDR3 is made up of 16 amino acids. CDR3 coding DNA: TGTGCCATCAGTGAGGGGTCTAGCGGGAGACAAGAGACCCAGTACTTC. Translated, it gives CAISEGSSGRQETQYF.

This chain joins TRBV19 and TRBJ2-1; TRBD1 matches at 9 bases. The CDR3 length is 13 residues. Germline V CDR1 and CDR2: LNHDA, SQIVND (reference sequence). The J segment lost 12 bases and the V segment lost 5 bases, leaving 8 bases of the junction unmatched. The CDR3 here is CASSAGTGTAQFF. CDR3 in DNA: TGTGCCAGTAGTGCCGGGACAGGGACGGCGCAGTTCTTC. Full variable domain (remainder filled in from reference TRBV19 and TRBJ2-1): DGGITQSPKYLFRKEGQNVTLSCEQNLNHDAMYWYRQDPGQGLRLIYYSQIVNDFQKGDIAEGYSVSREKKESFPLTVTSAQKNPTAFYLCASSAGTGTAQFFGPGTRLTVL.

This clone was seen once. The J gene is TRBJ1-4, the V gene TRBV7-9; D remains ambiguous. The V end lost 3 bases, the J end lost 0 bases, and 5 bases lay between the germline ends. The germline CDR1 and CDR2 sequences are SEHNR and FQNEAQ (reference sequence). This CDR3 comprises 14 residues. The CDR3 DNA sequence: TGTGCCAGCAGCTTTTCAGCAACTAATGAAAAACTGTTTTTT. The encoded protein is CASSFSATNEKLFF.

This clone was seen ten or more times. This chain joins TRBV19 and TRBJ2-2; TRBD1 is a possible D gene (6 bases). The CDR3 is 14 amino acids. Trimming stripped 3 bases from V and 7 bases from J, with 12 bases between. Germline loops: CDR1 LNHDA, CDR2 SQIVND (reference sequence). The CDR3 DNA is TGTGCCAGTAGTATCACAGGGCCCAACGGGGAGCTGTTTTTT. It encodes CASSITGPNGELFF.

The chain couples TRBV19 to TRBJ1-1; no firm D call. This CDR3 contains 15 residues. Per the germline V gene, CDR1 is LNHDA and CDR2 is SQIVND (reference sequence). Trimming removed 4 bases at V and 4 bases at J, with 16 bases between. CDR3 bases: TGTGCCAGTAGTAACCACCTAGCGCGGGGCACTGAAGCTTTCTTT. As protein: CASSNHLARGTEAFF. Complete variable domain (other parts from reference TRBV19 and TRBJ1-1): DGGITQSPKYLFRKEGQNVTLSCEQNLNHDAMYWYRQDPGQGLRLIYYSQIVNDFQKGDIAEGYSVSREKKESFPLTVTSAQKNPTAFYLCASSNHLARGTEAFFGQGTRLTVV.

The chain combines TRBV28 with TRBJ1-1, with TRBD1 matching 8 bases. The CDR3 sequence is 14 residues long. Germline CDR1 and CDR2: MDHEN and SYDVKM. Losses at the gene ends were 6 bases for V and 4 bases for J; bases not matched to a gene: 7. The CDR3, as DNA: TGTGCCAGCAGACCCCTCAGGGGGCTCACTGAAGCTTTCTTT. It is translated as CASRPLRGLTEAFF.

There are a few counts of this clone. J is TRBJ1-2 and V is TRBV19; no reliable D call. Germline V gene data show CDR1 as LNHDA and CDR2 as SQIVND (reference sequence). There are 11 residues in the CDR3. The germline V and J ends were trimmed by 7 bases and 3 bases, with 6 bases remaining between them. The CDR3 sequence: CASTSDYGYTF. CDR3 bases: TGTGCCAGTACGTCGGACTATGGCTACACCTTC.